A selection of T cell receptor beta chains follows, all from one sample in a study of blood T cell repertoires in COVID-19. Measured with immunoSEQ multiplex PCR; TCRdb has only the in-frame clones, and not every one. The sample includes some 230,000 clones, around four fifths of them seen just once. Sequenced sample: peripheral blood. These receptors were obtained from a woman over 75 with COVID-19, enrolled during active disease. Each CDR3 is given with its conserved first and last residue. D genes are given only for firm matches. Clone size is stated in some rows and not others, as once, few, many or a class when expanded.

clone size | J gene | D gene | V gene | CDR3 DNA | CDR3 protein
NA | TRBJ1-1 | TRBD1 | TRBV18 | TGTGCCAGCTCCCGAACAGGGGCTGAAGCTTTCTTT | CASSRTGAEAFF
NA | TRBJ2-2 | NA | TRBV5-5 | TGTGCCAGCAGCTCCGGACTGAACACCGGGGAGCTGTTTTTT | CASSSGLNTGELFF
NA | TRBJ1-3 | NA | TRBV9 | TGTGCCAGCAGCGGGTACAGGGATGGAAACACCATATATTTT | CASSGYRDGNTIYF
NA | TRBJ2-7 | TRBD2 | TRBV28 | TGTGCCAGCAGTCCACCCGGACTAGCGGGAGCCTACGAGCAGTACTTC | CASSPPGLAGAYEQYF
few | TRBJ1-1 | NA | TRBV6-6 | TGTGCCAGAAGCCCCGGGAACACTGAAGCTTTCTTT | CARSPGNTEAFF
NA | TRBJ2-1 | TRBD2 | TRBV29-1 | TGCAGCGCACGACTAGCGGGGGGTGAGCAGTTCTTC | CSARLAGGEQFF
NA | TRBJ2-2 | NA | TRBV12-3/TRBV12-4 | TGTGCCAGCAGCCCACAGAACCGGGGAGCTGTTTTT | CASSPQNRGAVF
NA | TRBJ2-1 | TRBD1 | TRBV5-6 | TGTGCCAGCAGCTCCCCAGGGGGCTCCTACAATGAGCAGTTCTTC | CASSSPGGSYNEQFF
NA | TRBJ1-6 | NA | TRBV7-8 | TGTGCCAGCAGCTTAGGGTCTACAGGGAAGGGTTCACCCCTCCACTTT | CASSLGSTGKGSPLHF
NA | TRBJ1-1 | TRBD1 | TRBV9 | TGTGCCAGCGGTCCGGGACAGGTGAACACTGAAGCTTTCTTT | CASGPGQVNTEAFF
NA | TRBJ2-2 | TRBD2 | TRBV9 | TGTGCCAGCAGCGTAGCGGCTAGCGGCCCCGGGAGAGCCGGGGAGCTGTTTTTT | CASSVAASGPGRAGELFF
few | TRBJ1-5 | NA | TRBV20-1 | TGCAGTGCTACCAGGGATCAGCCCCAGCATTTT | CSATRDQPQHF
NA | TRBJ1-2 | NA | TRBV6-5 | TGTGCCACCCTGGGAGTCAATGGCTACACCTTC | CATLGVNGYTF
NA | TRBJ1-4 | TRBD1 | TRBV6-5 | TGTGCCAGCCGAAGGGACAGGGGGGAAAAACTGTTTTTT | CASRRDRGEKLFF
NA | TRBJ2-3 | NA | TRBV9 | TGTGCCAGCAGCCGTCGGGGAGACACAGATACGCAGTATTTT | CASSRRGDTDTQYF
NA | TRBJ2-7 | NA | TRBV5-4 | TGTGCCAGCAGCTTGACCGGGGAGCGAGAGCAGTACTTC | CASSLTGEREQYF
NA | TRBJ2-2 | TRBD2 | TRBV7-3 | TGTGCCAGCAGCTTAGCGGGGGGTAACACCGGGGAGCTGTTTTTT | CASSLAGGNTGELFF
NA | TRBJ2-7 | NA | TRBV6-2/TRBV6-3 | TGTGCCAGCAGTCAGGAAAGTTTCTACGAGCAGTACTTC | CASSQESFYEQYF
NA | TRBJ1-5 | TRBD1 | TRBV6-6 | TGTGCCAGCAAGATCAGGCAGGGGGCGAGGCCCCAGCATTTT | CASKIRQGARPQHF
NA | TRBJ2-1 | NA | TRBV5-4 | TGTGCCAGCAGCTCCCCAGGGAAGGGCAATGAGCAGTTCTTC | CASSSPGKGNEQFF
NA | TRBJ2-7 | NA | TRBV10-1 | TGCGCCAGCAGTGACGGACTTAGATCCTACGAGCAGTACTTC | CASSDGLRSYEQYF
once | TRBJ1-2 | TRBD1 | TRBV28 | TGTGCCAGCAGACTACAGGGGTTCGATGGCTACACCTTC | CASRLQGFDGYTF
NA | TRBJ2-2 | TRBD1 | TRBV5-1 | TGCGCCAGCAGCTCGGGACAGACAACCGGGGAGCTGTTTTTT | CASSSGQTTGELFF
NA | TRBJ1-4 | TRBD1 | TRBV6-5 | TGTGCCAGCAGTTACTCGAAAGGGGGCTTTGAAAAACTGTTTTTT | CASSYSKGGFEKLFF
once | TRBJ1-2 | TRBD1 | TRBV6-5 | TGTGCCAGCAGACGACAGGGCAGCTATGGCTACACCTTC | CASRRQGSYGYTF
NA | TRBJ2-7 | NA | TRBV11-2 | TGTGCCAGCAGATTAGGAGGCTACGAGCAGTACTTC | CASRLGGYEQYF
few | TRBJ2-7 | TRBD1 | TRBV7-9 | TGTGCCAGCAGCCAAGGACAGGGCAACGAGCAGTACTTC | CASSQGQGNEQYF
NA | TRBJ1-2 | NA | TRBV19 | TGTGCCAGTAGTATAGATACAGTCGGATCGGATTCCCGTAACTATGGCTACACCTTC | CASSIDTVGSDSRNYGYTF
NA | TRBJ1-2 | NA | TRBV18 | TGTGCCAGCTCACCAAGCCAAAACTATGGCTACACCTTC | CASSPSQNYGYTF
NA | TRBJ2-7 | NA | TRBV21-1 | TGTGCCAGCAGCAAAGAAGGGAAAGCGGGACGTTACGAGCAGTACTTC | CASSKEGKAGRYEQYF
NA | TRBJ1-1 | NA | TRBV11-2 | TGTGCCAGCAGCTTAGATCAAAGGGGGAACACTGAAGCTTTCTTT | CASSLDQRGNTEAFF
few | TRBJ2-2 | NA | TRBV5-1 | TGCGCCAGCAGCTTGACGGCGGGGAACACCGGGGAGCTGTTTTTT | CASSLTAGNTGELFF
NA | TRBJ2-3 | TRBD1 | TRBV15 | TGTGCCACCAGCAGAGACTTAACAGGGGCTGGTACGCAGTATTTT | CATSRDLTGAGTQYF